A selection of T cell receptor beta chains follows, all from one sample in a study of Ad26.COV2.S vaccination and SARS-CoV-2 variants. Generated by immunoSEQ multiplex PCR, the TCRdb table keeps only in-frame clones and is missing some. The sample carries about 460,000 clones, about 88% recorded once. The material was peripheral blood, obtained in a trial of Ad26.COV2.S vaccine versus placebo. These receptor sequences come from a person between 18 and 65 years old who received the Ad26.COV2.S COVID-19 vaccine or a placebo. Both conserved end residues are part of each CDR3.

j_call v_call cdr3_aa
TRBJ2-7 TRBV5-4 CASSLASGRRQYF
TRBJ1-5 TRBV12-3/TRBV12-4 CASRRGQGQPQHF
TRBJ1-1 TRBV6-5 CASRAGLNTEAFF
TRBJ2-7 TRBV29-1 CSVESPGGVGQYF
TRBJ1-2 TRBV30 CAWSAPGQGASYGYTF
TRBJ1-1 TRBV6-5 CASSTPTEAFF
TRBJ2-5 TRBV11-1 CASSWDRKETQYF
TRBJ2-7 TRBV6-5 CASSYGAGPVQQYF
TRBJ2-1 TRBV5-4 CASSSRTSGALNEQFF
TRBJ2-1 TRBV4-1 CASSQDRFVWGPGQFF
TRBJ1-2 TRBV18 CASSHLVGQETYGYTF
TRBJ2-3 TRBV7-2 CASSLDRGSTDTQYF
TRBJ2-1 TRBV19 CASSSGGAYNEQFF
TRBJ1-6 TRBV7-9 CASSSQTGVRSPLHF
TRBJ1-6 TRBV27 CASGPGDRPNSPLHF
TRBJ1-6 TRBV7-9 CASSGENSPLHF
TRBJ2-1 TRBV9 CASSPPSGRVHEQFF
TRBJ1-6 TRBV7-8 CASSSLPTNSPLHF
TRBJ2-7 TRBV23-1 CASSQDRGIDEQYF
TRBJ2-7 TRBV7-2 CASSLADGAHPHF
TRBJ2-3 TRBV6-5 CASKRTGVTDTQYF
TRBJ1-3 TRBV10-1 CARFWTRSSGNTIYF
TRBJ2-2 TRBV4-2 CASSQEVHDRGTGELFF
TRBJ2-3 TRBV11-2 CASSLDGDTQYF
TRBJ2-2 TRBV14 CASSYRANGELFF
TRBJ2-7 TRBV11-2 CASSTGLHYEQYF
TRBJ1-2 TRBV18 CASSPPHRVVDYGYTF
TRBJ2-1 TRBV4-1 CASSDRDRVLNEQFF
TRBJ1-5 TRBV6-4 CASSVDTYNQPQHF
TRBJ2-7 TRBV12-3/TRBV12-4 CASTLAGGYEQYF
TRBJ1-1 TRBV24-1 CATSDSGMLEAFF
TRBJ1-4 TRBV6-1 CASSEAGGGGKLFF
TRBJ2-1 TRBV27 CASRLGLAGAYNEQFF
TRBJ2-3 TRBV4-1 CASSQEFLAGGSDTQYF
TRBJ2-7 TRBV7-2 CASSLGDRDFSEQYF
TRBJ2-2 TRBV19 CASRGQGLATGELFF
TRBJ1-2 TRBV28 CASSFRSYGYTF
TRBJ2-5 TRBV6-6 CASSIHYQETQYF
TRBJ2-1 TRBV10-3 CATYGGSDNEQFF
TRBJ1-5 TRBV6-1 CASSEVVTPDWPQHF
TRBJ1-5 TRBV4-1 CASSLGTSYQPQHF
TRBJ1-2 TRBV4-1 CASSQGKQLRYGYTF